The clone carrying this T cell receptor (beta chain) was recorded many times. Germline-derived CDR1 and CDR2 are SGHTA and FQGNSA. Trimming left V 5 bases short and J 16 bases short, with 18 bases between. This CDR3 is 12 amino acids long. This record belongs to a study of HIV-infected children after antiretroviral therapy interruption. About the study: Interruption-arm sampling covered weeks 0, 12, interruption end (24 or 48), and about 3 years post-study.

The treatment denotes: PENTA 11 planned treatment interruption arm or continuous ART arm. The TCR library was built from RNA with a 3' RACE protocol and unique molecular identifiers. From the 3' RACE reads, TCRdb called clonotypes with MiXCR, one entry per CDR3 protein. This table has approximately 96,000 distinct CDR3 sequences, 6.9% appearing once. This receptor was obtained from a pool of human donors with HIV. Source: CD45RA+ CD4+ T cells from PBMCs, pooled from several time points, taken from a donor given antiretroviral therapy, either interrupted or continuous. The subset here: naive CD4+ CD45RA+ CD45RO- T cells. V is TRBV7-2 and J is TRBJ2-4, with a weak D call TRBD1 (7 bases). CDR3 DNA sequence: TGTGCCAGCAGCCCCGGCGGCGGGACAGAATACTTC. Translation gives CASSPGGGTEYF.